This T cell receptor beta chain was obtained from a study of PD-1 blockade in mismatch repair-deficient tumors. CDR1 and CDR2 from the germline V gene are LNHDA and SQIVND (reference sequence). V was trimmed by 1 base and J by 2 bases, leaving 9 bases between them. The CDR3 length is 15 residues. Using immunoSEQ multiplex PCR, the repertoire was profiled, and TCRdb retains in-frame clones only, with some absent. The repertoire includes some 48,000 clones, over 75% of them detected once, and 2.5% to 4% sits in the top ten. The sequencing used PBMCs, collected before pembrolizumab treatment. This sequence was found in an adult with mismatch repair-deficient cancer. This rearrangement joins TRBV19 to TRBJ1-5, with D uncertain. The CDR3 nucleotides are TGTGCCAGTAGTATAGGTAGGCAGGGCAATCAGCCCCAGCATTTT. It yields the protein CASSIGRQGNQPQHF.